This T cell receptor (beta chain) was sequenced in a study of T cell repertoires in cytomegalovirus infection. Study information: A matching HLA type, together with CMV infection, was signaled by public TCR beta signatures. Study-wide findings and caveats: There were carriers of CMV plus the relevant HLA, and cumulative public TCR beta family frequency identified them. The ex vivo response was dominated by HLA-C-restricted CMV-specific TCR beta clonotypes.

The ends were cut back, 5 bases at V and 4 bases at J, with 17 bases in the middle. The CDR3 has 15 residues. Germline assignment: CDR1 SGHDN and CDR2 FVKESK. TCRdb redid the calling of the reads with MiXCR, one entry per CDR3 protein. Of over 200,000 distinct CDR3 sequences in the sample, about an eighth were seen once. Regarding this clonotype: Antigen specificity is unknown.

The clonotype originates from a human donor in good health (CMV status not recorded). Some clones in this sample may be carry-over from other donors' samples. Sequenced sample: PBMCs. The chain has TRBV14 and TRBJ1-1; tentative D call: TRBD1 (5 bases). DNA for the CDR3: TGTGCCAGCAGCTCCACGACAGCGGGCGGCACTGAAGCTTTCTTT. Protein product: CASSSTTAGGTEAFF.